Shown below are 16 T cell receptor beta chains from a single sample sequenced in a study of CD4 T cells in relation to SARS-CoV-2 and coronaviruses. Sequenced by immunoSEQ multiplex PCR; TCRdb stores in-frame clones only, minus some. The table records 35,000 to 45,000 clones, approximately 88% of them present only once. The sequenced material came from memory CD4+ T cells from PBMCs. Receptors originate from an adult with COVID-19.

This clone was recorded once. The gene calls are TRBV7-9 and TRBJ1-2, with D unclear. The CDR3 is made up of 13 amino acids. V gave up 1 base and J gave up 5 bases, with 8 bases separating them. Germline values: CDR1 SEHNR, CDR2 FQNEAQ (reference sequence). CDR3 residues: CASSLDDSYGYTF. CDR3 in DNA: TGTGCCAGCAGCTTAGATGATTCTTATGGCTACACCTTC.

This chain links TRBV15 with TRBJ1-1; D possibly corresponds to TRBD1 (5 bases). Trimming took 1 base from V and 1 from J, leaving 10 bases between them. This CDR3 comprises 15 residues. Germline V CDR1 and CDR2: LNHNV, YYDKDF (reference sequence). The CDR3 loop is CATSRGGTGNTEAFF. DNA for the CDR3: TGTGCCACCAGCAGAGGTGGGACGGGGAACACTGAAGCTTTCTTT.

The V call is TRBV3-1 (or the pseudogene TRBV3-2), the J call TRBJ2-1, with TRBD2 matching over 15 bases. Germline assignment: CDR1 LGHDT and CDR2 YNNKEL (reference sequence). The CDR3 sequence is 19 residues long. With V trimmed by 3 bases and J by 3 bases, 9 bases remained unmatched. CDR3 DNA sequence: TGTGCCAGCAGCCATGGGGGACTAGCGGGGGGACTTAACTACAATGAGCAGTTCTTC. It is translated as CASSHGGLAGGLNYNEQFF.

CDR3 protein: CASSKDRDSYNEQFF. The DNA for the CDR3 is TGTGCCAGCAGCAAAGACAGAGACTCCTACAATGAGCAGTTCTTC. The chain recombines TRBV21-1 with TRBJ2-1; the D call of TRBD1 is as the table states it, not checked on the DNA. TRBV21-1 is reported as a pseudogene. This CDR3 is 15 amino acids long.

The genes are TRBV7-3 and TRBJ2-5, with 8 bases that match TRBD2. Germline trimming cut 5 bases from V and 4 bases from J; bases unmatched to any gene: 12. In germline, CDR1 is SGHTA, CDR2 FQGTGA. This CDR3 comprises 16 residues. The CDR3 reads CASSPGRAVDRETQYF. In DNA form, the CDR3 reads TGTGCCAGCAGCCCCGGGAGGGCGGTGGATCGAGAGACCCAGTACTTC.

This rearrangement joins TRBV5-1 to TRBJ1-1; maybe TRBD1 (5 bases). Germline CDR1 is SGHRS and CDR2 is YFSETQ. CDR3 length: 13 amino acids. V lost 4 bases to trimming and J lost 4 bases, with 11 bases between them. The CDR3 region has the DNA TGCGCCAGCAGCGTCAGGGAGAGCACTGAAGCTTTCTTT. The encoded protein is CASSVRESTEAFF.

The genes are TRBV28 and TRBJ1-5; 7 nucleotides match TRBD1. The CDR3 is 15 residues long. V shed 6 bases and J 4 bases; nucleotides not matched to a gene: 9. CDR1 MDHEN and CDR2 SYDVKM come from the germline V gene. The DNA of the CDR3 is TGTGCCAGCAGCCGAGGGACAGCCAATAATCAGCCCCAGCATTTT. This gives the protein CASSRGTANNQPQHF.

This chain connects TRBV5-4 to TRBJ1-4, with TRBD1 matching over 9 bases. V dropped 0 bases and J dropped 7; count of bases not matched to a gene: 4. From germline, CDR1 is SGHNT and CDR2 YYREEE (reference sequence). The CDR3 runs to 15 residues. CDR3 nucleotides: TGTGCCAGCAGCTTGGTGGGACAGGGAGGTGAAAAACTGTTTTTT. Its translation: CASSLVGQGGEKLFF.

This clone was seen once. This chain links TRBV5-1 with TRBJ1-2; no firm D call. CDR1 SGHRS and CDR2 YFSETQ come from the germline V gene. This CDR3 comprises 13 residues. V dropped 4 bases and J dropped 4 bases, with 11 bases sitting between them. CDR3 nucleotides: TGCGCCAGCAGCCTCGGGGTCGGCTATGGCTACACCTTC. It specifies CASSLGVGYGYTF.

The CDR3 sequence is CASSLSTIGMGEQYF. CDR3 bases: TGTGCCAGCAGCTTATCCACTATTGGCATGGGCGAGCAGTACTTC. The rearrangement joins TRBV5-6 to TRBJ2-7; D is ambiguous. Trimming left V 2 bases short and J 6 bases short, with 18 bases between. The CDR3 length is 15 residues. Germline lookup yields CDR1 SGHDT and CDR2 YYEEEE.

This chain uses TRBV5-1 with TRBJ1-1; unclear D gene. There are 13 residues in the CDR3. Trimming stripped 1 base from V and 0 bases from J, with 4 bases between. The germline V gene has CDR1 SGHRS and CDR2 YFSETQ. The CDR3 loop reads CASSLLVNTEAFF. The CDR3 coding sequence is TGCGCCAGCAGCTTGTTGGTGAACACTGAAGCTTTCTTT.

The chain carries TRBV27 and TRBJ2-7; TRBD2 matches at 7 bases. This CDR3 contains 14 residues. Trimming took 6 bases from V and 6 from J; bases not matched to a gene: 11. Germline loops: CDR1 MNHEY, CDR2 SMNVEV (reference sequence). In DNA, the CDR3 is TGTGCCAGCAGGTCGAGCGGGGCTTGGACCGAGCAGTACTTC. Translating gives CASRSSGAWTEQYF.

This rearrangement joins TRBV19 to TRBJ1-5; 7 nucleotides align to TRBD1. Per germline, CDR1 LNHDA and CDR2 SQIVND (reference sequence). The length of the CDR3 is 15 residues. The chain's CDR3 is CAISQTGISNQPQHF. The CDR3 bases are TGTGCTATATCACAGACAGGGATTAGCAATCAGCCCCAGCATTTT. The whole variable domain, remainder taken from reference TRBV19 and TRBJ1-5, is DGGITQSPKYLFRKEGQNVTLSCEQNLNHDAMYWYRQDPGQGLRLIYYSQIVNDFQKGDIAEGYSVSREKKESFPLTVTSAQKNPTAFYLCAISQTGISNQPQHFGDGTRLSIL.

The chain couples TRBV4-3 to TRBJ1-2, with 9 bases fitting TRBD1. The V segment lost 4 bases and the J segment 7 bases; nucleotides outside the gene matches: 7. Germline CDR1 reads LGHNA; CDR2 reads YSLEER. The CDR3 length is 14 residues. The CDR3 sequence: CASSPLDRGGGYTF. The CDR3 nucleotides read TGCGCCAGCAGCCCCTTGGACAGGGGAGGTGGCTACACCTTC.

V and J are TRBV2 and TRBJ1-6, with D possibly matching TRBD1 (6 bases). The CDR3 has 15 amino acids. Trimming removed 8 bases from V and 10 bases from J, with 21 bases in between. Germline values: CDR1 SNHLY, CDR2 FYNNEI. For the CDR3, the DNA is TGTGCCAGCGGTGGTCAGAAGGGGGGAGGATCACCCCTCCACTTT. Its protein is CASGGQKGGGSPLHF.

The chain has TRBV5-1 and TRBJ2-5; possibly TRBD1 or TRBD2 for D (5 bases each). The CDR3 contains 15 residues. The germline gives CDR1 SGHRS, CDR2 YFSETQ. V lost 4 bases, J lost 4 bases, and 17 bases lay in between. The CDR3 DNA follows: TGCGCCAGCAGCCTCCGAGGGGTGGTAAGAGAGACCCAGTACTTC. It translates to CASSLRGVVRETQYF.